These T cell receptor beta chains were read from a single sample in a study of PD-1 blockade in mismatch repair-deficient tumors. Here immunoSEQ multiplex PCR was the method, and the copy in TCRdb shows in-frame clones only, minus some. The profile shows more than 50,000 clones, about 91% of them singletons. Material: peripheral blood, obtained 52 weeks after starting pembrolizumab. The receptors were sampled from an adult with mismatch repair-deficient cancer. The CDR3 runs from the conserved cysteine through the conserved F or W. The order of the fields is CDR3 length, D gene, J gene, clone size, V gene, CDR3 DNA, CDR3 protein. A D gene is named only where the DNA matches it firmly. For some rows the clone size is stated as once, few or many, or as a class when expanded; others skip it.

cdr3_length: 18; d_call: -; j_call: TRBJ2-2; clone_size: -; v_call: TRBV9; cdr3_nt: TGTGCCAGCAGCGTAGCTCCGCTGGGCCTGGGAGCGTTAGGGGAGCTGTTTTTT; cdr3_aa: CASSVAPLGLGALGELFF
cdr3_length: 15; d_call: TRBD1; j_call: TRBJ2-5; clone_size: -; v_call: TRBV14; cdr3_nt: TGTGCCAGCAGCCAATGGACAGGGGCCGCAGAGACCCAGTACTTC; cdr3_aa: CASSQWTGAAETQYF
cdr3_length: 17; d_call: TRBD1; j_call: TRBJ2-2; clone_size: -; v_call: TRBV7-9; cdr3_nt: TGTGCCAGCAGCTCTAGCCCCGGGACAGAGAACACCGGGGAGCTGTTTTTT; cdr3_aa: CASSSSPGTENTGELFF
cdr3_length: 14; d_call: -; j_call: TRBJ2-7; clone_size: -; v_call: TRBV5-6; cdr3_nt: TGTGCCAGCAGCTCCGGAGTTCCAAATTACGAGCAGTACTTC; cdr3_aa: CASSSGVPNYEQYF
cdr3_length: 15; d_call: -; j_call: TRBJ2-1; clone_size: -; v_call: TRBV11-2; cdr3_nt: TGTGCCAGCAGCTTAGTCAGGCTACAGGACGATGAGCAGTTCTTC; cdr3_aa: CASSLVRLQDDEQFF
cdr3_length: 14; d_call: TRBD1; j_call: TRBJ1-2; clone_size: -; v_call: TRBV6-4; cdr3_nt: TGTGCCAGCAGTGACTCGGGACAGGGACATGGCTACACCTTC; cdr3_aa: CASSDSGQGHGYTF
cdr3_length: 13; d_call: TRBD2; j_call: TRBJ2-5; clone_size: -; v_call: TRBV29-1; cdr3_nt: TGCAGCGTTGATCTAGCGGGAAGGGAGACCCAGTACTTC; cdr3_aa: CSVDLAGRETQYF
cdr3_length: 11; d_call: -; j_call: TRBJ2-1; clone_size: once; v_call: TRBV20-1; cdr3_nt: TGCAGTGCCCGAGTTTACAATGAGCAGTTCTTC; cdr3_aa: CSARVYNEQFF
cdr3_length: 15; d_call: -; j_call: TRBJ1-4; clone_size: -; v_call: TRBV11-3; cdr3_nt: TGTGCCAGCAGCTTAGAGGGGTCAACTAATGAAAAACTGTTTTTT; cdr3_aa: CASSLEGSTNEKLFF
cdr3_length: 12; d_call: -; j_call: TRBJ1-2; clone_size: once; v_call: TRBV5-6; cdr3_nt: TGTGCCAGCAGCTTGGGAGGGTTTGGCTACACCTTC; cdr3_aa: CASSLGGFGYTF
cdr3_length: 15; d_call: -; j_call: TRBJ2-1; clone_size: -; v_call: TRBV7-9; cdr3_nt: TGTGCCAGCAGCCAGGCCCGGGACACAGCACAGGGGCAGTTCTTC; cdr3_aa: CASSQARDTAQGQFF
cdr3_length: 13; d_call: -; j_call: TRBJ2-1; clone_size: -; v_call: TRBV6-5; cdr3_nt: TGTGCCAGCAGTTACTCCGGGGGGCGGGAGCAGTTCTTC; cdr3_aa: CASSYSGGREQFF
cdr3_length: 12; d_call: -; j_call: TRBJ2-7; clone_size: -; v_call: TRBV27; cdr3_nt: TGTGCCAGCAGCTCGAGCTCCTACGAGCAGTACTTC; cdr3_aa: CASSSSSYEQYF
cdr3_length: 16; d_call: -; j_call: TRBJ2-2; clone_size: once; v_call: TRBV11-3; cdr3_nt: TGTGCCAGCAGCCCCTGGGGCAGGGAGGACACCGGGGAGCTGTTTTTT; cdr3_aa: CASSPWGREDTGELFF
cdr3_length: 13; d_call: TRBD1; j_call: TRBJ2-1; clone_size: once; v_call: TRBV29-1; cdr3_nt: TGCAGCGTTCAATTAGGACAGGTTCGTGAGCAGTTCTTC; cdr3_aa: CSVQLGQVREQFF
cdr3_length: 18; d_call: -; j_call: TRBJ2-7; clone_size: -; v_call: TRBV28; cdr3_nt: TGTGCCAGCAGTTTATCCAGGGGGAAGACCGGGACTCCGTACGAGCAGTACTTC; cdr3_aa: CASSLSRGKTGTPYEQYF
cdr3_length: 17; d_call: -; j_call: TRBJ1-1; clone_size: -; v_call: TRBV19; cdr3_nt: TGTGCCAGTACAATGGGGGGGGATCTCGGCATGAACACTGAAGCTTTCTTT; cdr3_aa: CASTMGGDLGMNTEAFF
cdr3_length: 14; d_call: TRBD1; j_call: TRBJ2-7; clone_size: -; v_call: TRBV5-6; cdr3_nt: TGTGCCAGCAGCTTGGGGACAGGTACCTACGAGCAGTACTTC; cdr3_aa: CASSLGTGTYEQYF
cdr3_length: 15; d_call: -; j_call: TRBJ1-5; clone_size: few; v_call: TRBV10-3; cdr3_nt: TGTGCCATCAGTGACCCGAGGGTGCGCAATCAGCCCCAGCATTTT; cdr3_aa: CAISDPRVRNQPQHF
cdr3_length: 12; d_call: -; j_call: TRBJ2-7; clone_size: -; v_call: TRBV27; cdr3_nt: TGTGCCAGCAGCCACGGACAAGGCGAGCAGTACTTC; cdr3_aa: CASSHGQGEQYF
cdr3_length: 16; d_call: TRBD2; j_call: TRBJ2-5; clone_size: once; v_call: TRBV7-8; cdr3_nt: TGTGCCAGCAGCTTAGATCTAGCGGGAGGAAGGGAGACCCAGTACTTC; cdr3_aa: CASSLDLAGGRETQYF
cdr3_length: 16; d_call: TRBD1; j_call: TRBJ1-2; clone_size: -; v_call: TRBV5-6; cdr3_nt: TGTGCCAGCAGACCCGGGGACAGGGGTGACTACTATGGCTACACCTTC; cdr3_aa: CASRPGDRGDYYGYTF
cdr3_length: 13; d_call: -; j_call: TRBJ2-7; clone_size: -; v_call: TRBV30; cdr3_nt: TGTGCCTGGAGGGGTCTAGGTTCCTACGAGCAGTACTTC; cdr3_aa: CAWRGLGSYEQYF
cdr3_length: 14; d_call: -; j_call: TRBJ2-1; clone_size: -; v_call: TRBV9; cdr3_nt: TGTGCCAGCAGCGTAGGGAGCAGGGGGGATGAGCAGTTCTTC; cdr3_aa: CASSVGSRGDEQFF
cdr3_length: 14; d_call: -; j_call: TRBJ1-4; clone_size: -; v_call: TRBV5-1; cdr3_nt: TGCGCCAGCAGCTTGGAACAGCATAATGAAAAACTGTTTTTT; cdr3_aa: CASSLEQHNEKLFF
cdr3_length: 15; d_call: TRBD1; j_call: TRBJ1-1; clone_size: -; v_call: TRBV27; cdr3_nt: TGTGCCAGCAGTTCGGGACAGGGCCCGAACACTGAAGCTTTCTTT; cdr3_aa: CASSSGQGPNTEAFF